These T cell receptor beta chains were read from a single sample in a study of blood T cell repertoires in COVID-19. The method was immunoSEQ multiplex PCR; TCRdb's version includes in-frame clones alone and lacks a portion of them. The sample yields about 120,000 clones, 85% seen once. Source material: peripheral blood. The receptors derive from a woman aged 80 or older with acute or convalescent COVID-19. CDR3s include the opening cysteine and the closing phenylalanine or tryptophan.

v_gene: TRBV7-6; j_gene: TRBJ1-3; CDR3aa: CASSSILLSGQGLSGNTIYF
v_gene: TRBV28; j_gene: TRBJ1-6; CDR3aa: CASRGQGIRNSPLHF
v_gene: TRBV5-1; j_gene: TRBJ2-2; CDR3aa: CASSLETGSNTGELFF
v_gene: TRBV19; j_gene: TRBJ1-1; CDR3aa: CASSRQGDTEAFF
v_gene: TRBV14; j_gene: TRBJ2-2; CDR3aa: CASSPWTGANTGELFF
v_gene: TRBV4-2; j_gene: TRBJ2-7; CDR3aa: CASSQGGRGVQGASSYEQYF
v_gene: TRBV24-1; j_gene: TRBJ2-3; CDR3aa: CATTTSRGAADTQYF
v_gene: TRBV7-3; j_gene: TRBJ2-5; CDR3aa: CASSFGPQRAQYF
v_gene: TRBV5-1; j_gene: TRBJ2-1; CDR3aa: CASRPSVGGGNEQFF
v_gene: TRBV5-1; j_gene: TRBJ2-3; CDR3aa: CASSLRGQGVTDTQYF
v_gene: TRBV6-1; j_gene: TRBJ1-2; CDR3aa: CASSDLGRGYTF
v_gene: TRBV3-1/TRBV3-2; j_gene: TRBJ1-5; CDR3aa: CASSRLGQPQHF
v_gene: TRBV11-2; j_gene: TRBJ2-6; CDR3aa: CASISRDRAGANVLTF
v_gene: TRBV4-2; j_gene: TRBJ1-3; CDR3aa: CASSQDGQGGNTIYF
v_gene: TRBV7-6; j_gene: TRBJ2-3; CDR3aa: CASSLGLRGTDTQYF
v_gene: TRBV7-9; j_gene: TRBJ1-6; CDR3aa: CASSAQGWDSPLHF
v_gene: TRBV7-9; j_gene: TRBJ1-1; CDR3aa: CASSSWTGDTEAFF
v_gene: TRBV28; j_gene: TRBJ1-2; CDR3aa: CASKRTGTGGYGYTF
v_gene: TRBV18; j_gene: TRBJ1-3; CDR3aa: CASSPDSLSGNTIYF
v_gene: TRBV6-4; j_gene: TRBJ1-6; CDR3aa: CRNHRRSPTSSYNSPLHF
v_gene: TRBV28; j_gene: TRBJ1-5; CDR3aa: CASSQAGTGVTQPQHF
v_gene: TRBV2; j_gene: TRBJ1-2; CDR3aa: CASSGRRGGDYGYTF